The TCR beta chain under discussion was sequenced for a study of regulatory T cells in long-lasting Graves disease. This clonotype was counted between two and nine times. The antigen is unknown. General study findings and limits: Public clonotype sharing was higher in persistent than newly diagnosed patients. Newly diagnosed disease favored TRBV20-1 and TRBJ2-1 over persistent disease. Persistent Graves' disease cases displayed lower TCR diversity than newly diagnosed ones.

Trimming removed 5 bases at V and 6 bases at J, with 18 bases between. This CDR3 has 15 residues. Germline CDR1 is MNHEY and CDR2 is SVGEGT. Time point specified: newly diagnosed GD, antithyroid drugs for less than 3 months. The TCR library was made from RNA that had been extracted from PBMCs in TRIzol. To make TCR beta libraries, researchers used iRepertoire HTBI primers and Arm-PCR of CDR3 regions. TCRdb processed the multiplex PCR reads anew with MiXCR; each CDR3 protein has one entry. The table has 680,000 or so distinct CDR3 sequences, around 15% seen once; the top ten hold around 18%. This sample also appeared in a second study, on T cells in Graves' hyperthyroidism and ophthalmopathy.

The chain combines TRBV6-2 or TRBV6-3 with TRBJ2-3, with D maybe TRBD2 (5 bases). The TCR comes from a woman aged 25 to 39 with Graves disease. The specimen comprised peripheral blood mononuclear cells (PBMCs), sampled at new diagnosis, from a patient treated with antithyroid drugs. The CDR3 DNA is TGTGCCAGCAGTGAATCCGGGTCAGCGGCGGATACGCAGTATTTT. This translates into CASSESGSAADTQYF.